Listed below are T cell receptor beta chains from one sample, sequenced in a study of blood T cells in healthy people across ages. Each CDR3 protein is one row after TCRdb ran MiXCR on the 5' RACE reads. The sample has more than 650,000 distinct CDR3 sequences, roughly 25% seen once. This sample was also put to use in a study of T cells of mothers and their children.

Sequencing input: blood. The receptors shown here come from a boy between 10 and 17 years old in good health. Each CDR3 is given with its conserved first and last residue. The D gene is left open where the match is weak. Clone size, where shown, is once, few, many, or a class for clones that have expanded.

CDR3nt: TGTGCCAGCAGCCCGGGACTAGCGGGGGCCGAAGAGACCCAGTACTTC
CDR3aa: CASSPGLAGAEETQYF
v_gene: TRBV11-3
j_gene: TRBJ2-5
d_gene: TRBD2
abundance: NA

CDR3nt: TGCAGCGTTGAAAGGCTAGCGGGGCCGGTATCGGAGACCCAGTACTTC
CDR3aa: CSVERLAGPVSETQYF
v_gene: TRBV29-1
j_gene: TRBJ2-5
d_gene: TRBD2
abundance: NA

CDR3nt: TGTGCCAGCAGCTTAGCGCGGAGGGGTGCCTACAATGAGCAGTTCTTC
CDR3aa: CASSLARRGAYNEQFF
v_gene: TRBV7-9
j_gene: TRBJ2-1
d_gene: NA
abundance: NA

CDR3nt: TGTGCCAGCAGCTTATTACTCCTGAGGCCCGAGACCCAGTACTTC
CDR3aa: CASSLLLLRPETQYF
v_gene: TRBV7-9
j_gene: TRBJ2-5
d_gene: NA
abundance: few

CDR3nt: TGTGCCAGCAGCTTGTCGTGGACAGAAGCTTTCTTT
CDR3aa: CASSLSWTEAFF
v_gene: TRBV5-5
j_gene: TRBJ1-1
d_gene: NA
abundance: NA

CDR3nt: TGTGCCAGCAGTCCGTCTAGCGGGGGGGAGCAGTTCTTC
CDR3aa: CASSPSSGGEQFF
v_gene: TRBV12-3/TRBV12-4
j_gene: TRBJ2-1
d_gene: TRBD2
abundance: NA

CDR3nt: TGTGCCAGCAGCCCTTCTCTCCGCGGCAGATCCTACGAGCAGTACTTC
CDR3aa: CASSPSLRGRSYEQYF
v_gene: TRBV3-1
j_gene: TRBJ2-7
d_gene: NA
abundance: few

CDR3nt: TGTGCCAGCAGCCGGGACAGGGTGACCGGGGAGCTGTTTTTT
CDR3aa: CASSRDRVTGELFF
v_gene: TRBV7-7
j_gene: TRBJ2-2
d_gene: TRBD1
abundance: NA

CDR3nt: TGTGCCACCAGCCCCCGATCGGCCCCGAGCTCCTACAATGAGCAGTTCTTC
CDR3aa: CATSPRSAPSSYNEQFF
v_gene: TRBV15
j_gene: TRBJ2-1
d_gene: NA
abundance: NA

CDR3nt: TGTGCCAGCAGCTCCTCGTCATATAATTCACCCCTCCACTTT
CDR3aa: CASSSSSYNSPLHF
v_gene: TRBV7-2
j_gene: TRBJ1-6
d_gene: NA
abundance: many

CDR3nt: TGTGCCAGCAGAAATACGTACCGGGACAGGGGGACCACAGATACGCAGTATTTT
CDR3aa: CASRNTYRDRGTTDTQYF
v_gene: TRBV28
j_gene: TRBJ2-3
d_gene: TRBD1
abundance: NA

CDR3nt: TGTGCCAGCGGGGGGGGGACCGGGGAGCTGTTTTTT
CDR3aa: CASGGGTGELFF
v_gene: TRBV2
j_gene: TRBJ2-2
d_gene: TRBD2
abundance: few

CDR3nt: TGCAGCGTTGAGTCAGCGGGGGGACCCACAGATACGCAGTATTTT
CDR3aa: CSVESAGGPTDTQYF
v_gene: TRBV29-1
j_gene: TRBJ2-3
d_gene: TRBD2
abundance: many

CDR3nt: TGTGCCAGCAGCGTTTATGACAGGGGACGGAACACTGAAGCTTTCTTT
CDR3aa: CASSVYDRGRNTEAFF
v_gene: TRBV5-5
j_gene: TRBJ1-1
d_gene: TRBD1
abundance: NA

CDR3nt: TGTGCTAGTGGTTTAGACAGCATATTCGAGCAGTTCTTC
CDR3aa: CASGLDSIFEQFF
v_gene: TRBV12-5
j_gene: TRBJ2-1
d_gene: NA
abundance: few

CDR3nt: TGTGCCAGCAGTCCCGGTTGGTTTCAGTACTTC
CDR3aa: CASSPGWFQYF
v_gene: TRBV28
j_gene: TRBJ2-7
d_gene: NA
abundance: few

CDR3nt: TGTGCCACCAGCGCTCGGTTTGGTAACACTGAAGCTTTCTTT
CDR3aa: CATSARFGNTEAFF
v_gene: TRBV15
j_gene: TRBJ1-1
d_gene: NA
abundance: NA

CDR3nt: TGTGCCAGCAGCCAAGCTGGGAGCAGGACCACAGGAGAGACCCAGTGCTTC
CDR3aa: CASSQAGSRTTGETQCF
v_gene: TRBV4-2
j_gene: TRBJ2-5
d_gene: NA
abundance: NA

CDR3nt: TGTGCCAGCAGTCCTTTCGCTGGAAACACCATATATTTT
CDR3aa: CASSPFAGNTIYF
v_gene: TRBV6-6
j_gene: TRBJ1-3
d_gene: NA
abundance: few

CDR3nt: TGTGCCAGCAGCTTAGTCCGGGCTAGCTCTGGAAACACCATATATTTT
CDR3aa: CASSLVRASSGNTIYF
v_gene: TRBV7-6
j_gene: TRBJ1-3
d_gene: NA
abundance: NA

CDR3nt: TGTGCCAGCAGCCTCAGGGGTGCTGGGGCCAACGTCCTGACTTTC
CDR3aa: CASSLRGAGANVLTF
v_gene: TRBV12-3/TRBV12-4
j_gene: TRBJ2-6
d_gene: NA
abundance: many

CDR3nt: TGTGCCAGCAGTTTAGGGGGGCGGAAGAACACTGAAGCTTTCTTT
CDR3aa: CASSLGGRKNTEAFF
v_gene: TRBV28
j_gene: TRBJ1-1
d_gene: NA
abundance: NA